The entry below gives a single T cell receptor (beta chain) sequence along with its context. Its antigen is unknown. The table came from immunoSEQ multiplex PCR; TCRdb's copy has only in-frame clones and leaves some out. The sample includes some 140,000 clones, approximately 87% seen only once; the top ten take more than 5.5%. The data were obtained in a study of T cell responses to AZD1222 COVID-19 vaccine. After removal of 5 bases from V and 3 bases from J, the junction contained 16 bases not matched to a gene. Germline V gene lookup returns CDR1 SGHVS and CDR2 FNYEAQ. The CDR3 covers 17 residues. Study-wide findings and caveats: Samples come after the peak T cell response, not at day 14. Unmutated variant regions are reportedly targeted by nearly half of spike-specific TCRs.

The origin of this receptor is an adult in good health. The chain carries TRBV7-6 and TRBJ2-7; 7 bases line up with TRBD2. The specimen comprised peripheral blood, sampled on day 0 of MenACWY control vaccination. The CDR3 coding sequence is TGTGCCAGCAGCCCCAGGGAGGGTGACGTCCTGAACTACGAGCAGTACTTC. Protein product: CASSPREGDVLNYEQYF.